This TCR beta chain is from a study of vaccination and CD4 T cells after COVID-19. Study context: The post-COVID samples were taken a median approximately 3.5 months after diagnosis, anywhere from 35 to 161. Cellular stimulation was performed using overlapping spike peptides derived from SARS-CoV-2, HCoV-NL63, HCoV-OC43 and HCoV-229E. Study-wide results and caveats: Median SARS-CoV-2-reactive clonotypes rose from roughly 22 to 38, not significantly.

Cultured CD4+ T-cell DNA underwent Oncomine TCR Beta short-read sequencing. Cultured CD4+ T cells yielded the extracted genomic DNA. Using its own MiXCR run on the PCR reads, TCRdb lists one record per CDR3 protein. The table lists just over 20,000 distinct CDR3 sequences, 43% of them singletons. The germline gives CDR1 DFQATT, CDR2 SNEGSKA (reference sequence). The CDR3 loop spans 13 amino acids. The ends were cut back, 6 bases at V and 0 bases at J, with 9 bases in the middle. On this clonotype: The antigen is not known.

As for treatment: roughly 11-day PBMC culture with coronavirus spike peptide pools or control peptides (ViraFEST assay). The chain combines TRBV20-1 with TRBJ1-3; D is uncertain. The sample consisted of CD4+ T cells from blood, cultured in vitro, taken after SARS-CoV-2 vaccination. The origin of this receptor is a human donor who had recovered from COVID-19. In DNA form, the CDR3 reads TGCAGTGCCAAACCGAACTCTGGAAACACCATATATTTT. Translating it yields CSAKPNSGNTIYF.